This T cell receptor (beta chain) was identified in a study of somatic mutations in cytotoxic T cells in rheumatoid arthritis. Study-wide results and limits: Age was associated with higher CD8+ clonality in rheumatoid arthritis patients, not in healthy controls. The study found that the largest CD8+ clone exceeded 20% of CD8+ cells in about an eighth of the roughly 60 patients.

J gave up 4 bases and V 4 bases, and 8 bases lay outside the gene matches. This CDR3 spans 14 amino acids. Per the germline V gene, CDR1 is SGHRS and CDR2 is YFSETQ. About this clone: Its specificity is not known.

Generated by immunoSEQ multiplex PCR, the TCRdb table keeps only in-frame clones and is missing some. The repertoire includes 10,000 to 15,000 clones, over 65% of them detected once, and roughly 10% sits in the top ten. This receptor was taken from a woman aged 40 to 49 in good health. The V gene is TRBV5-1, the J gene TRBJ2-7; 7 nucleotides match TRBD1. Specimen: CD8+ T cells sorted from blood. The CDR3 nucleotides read TGCGCCAGCAGCCCTCGACAGGGATTTTACGAGCAGTACTTC. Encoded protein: CASSPRQGFYEQYF. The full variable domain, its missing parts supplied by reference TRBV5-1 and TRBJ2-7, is KAGVTQTPRYLIKTRGQQVTLSCSPISGHRSVSWYQQTPGQGLQFLFEYFSETQRNKGNFPGRFSGRQFSNSRSEMNVSTLELGDSALYLCASSPRQGFYEQYFGPGTRLTVT.